The 20 T cell receptor beta chains given below trace back to one sample, sequenced in a study of response to subunit inactivated influenza vaccine. TCRdb re-derived calls from the RT-PCR reads in MiXCR, one entry per CDR3 protein. The sample holds roughly 500,000 distinct CDR3 sequences, 15% to 20% seen once. Sequencing used CD4+ T cells sorted from PBMCs, obtained roughly 24 months after vaccination. All receptors derive from a man aged 50-75 years who received an inactivated influenza vaccine.

The J gene is TRBJ2-5, the V gene TRBV10-3; 9 bases line up with TRBD2. V trimming: 0 bases; J trimming: 4 bases; junction bases outside the gene matches: 6. The CDR3 is made up of 16 amino acids. Germline loops: CDR1 ENHRY, CDR2 SYGVKD. CDR3 DNA: TGTGCCATCAGTGAGTCAGCGGGGGGCTCCCGAGAGACCCAGTACTTC. It specifies CAISESAGGSRETQYF.

The rearrangement links TRBV28 to TRBJ2-7; possible D gene TRBD2, 7 bases. In germline, CDR1 is MDHEN, CDR2 SYDVKM. The length of the CDR3 is 15 residues. The V end was cut by 7 bases, the J end by 5 bases, with 21 bases between. CDR3 DNA: TGTGCCAGCACCCCGGGGAGGGGGGGGAGGAACGAGCAGTACTTC. It is translated as CASTPGRGGRNEQYF. The variable domain in full, with the rest retrieved from reference TRBV28 and TRBJ2-7, is DVKVTQSSRYLVKRTGEKVFLECVQDMDHENMFWYRQDPGLGLRLIYFSYDVKMKEKGDIPEGYSVSREKKERFSLILESASTNQTSMYLCASTPGRGGRNEQYFGPGTRLTVT.

This chain uses TRBV7-2 with TRBJ2-4; no reliable D call. Germline CDR1 reads SGHTA; CDR2 reads FQGNSA. This CDR3 region has 16 residues. V gave up 4 bases and J gave up 3 bases, with 16 bases separating them. CDR3 bases: TGTGCCAGCAGCTCCGGAAATAGTTGGGTCAAAAACATTCAGTACTTC. Residues: CASSSGNSWVKNIQYF.

The rearrangement joins TRBV12-3 or TRBV12-4 to TRBJ2-7, with TRBD2 as a possible D gene (5 bases). There are 14 residues in the CDR3. Trimming stripped 0 bases from V and 7 bases from J, with 13 bases between. CDR3 loop: CASSLAPYTGEQYF. The CDR3, as DNA: TGTGCCAGCAGTTTAGCTCCCTATACGGGAGAGCAGTACTTC.

This clonotype was picked up many times. V and J are TRBV5-1 and TRBJ2-1, with D unclear. CDR1 and CDR2 from the germline V gene are SGHRS and YFSETQ. The CDR3 sequence is 15 residues long. V gave up 1 base and J gave up 0 bases, with 8 bases separating them. CDR3 protein: CASSLRFDSYNEQFF. DNA for the CDR3: TGCGCCAGCAGCTTGCGGTTCGACTCCTACAATGAGCAGTTCTTC.

V gene TRBV30 combines with J gene TRBJ1-2; unclear D gene. V was pared by 5 bases and J by 2 bases, with 12 bases between. This CDR3 is built from 13 residues. The germline V gene encodes CDR1 GTSNPN and CDR2 SVGIG (reference sequence). The DNA of the CDR3 is TGTGCCTGGGCTCTCGGGAGGAACTATGGCTACACCTTC. Amino acids: CAWALGRNYGYTF.

The chain carries TRBV11-1 and TRBJ2-2; the D is unclear. Germline V CDR1 and CDR2: SGHAT, FQDESV (reference sequence). The CDR3 loop spans 20 amino acids. V was shortened by 5 bases and J by 0 bases, with 25 bases between the two germline ends. The CDR3 DNA sequence: TGTGCCAGCAGCATGACGCCCGTTTTCTTTCGGAAGCCGAACACCGGGGAGCTGTTTTTT. Translated: CASSMTPVFFRKPNTGELFF.

The V and J genes are TRBV11-2 and TRBJ1-2; D possibly corresponds to TRBD1 (5 bases). From germline, CDR1 is SGHAT and CDR2 FQNNGV. The V end was cut by 5 bases, the J end by 5 bases, with 30 bases between. The CDR3 extends over 19 amino acids. CDR3 coding DNA: TGTGCCAGCAGCCCCCAGGGAGGGCGTCCTGATGCCCGCGGATATGGCTACACCTTC. Its translation: CASSPQGGRPDARGYGYTF.

This clonotype was detected ten times or more. The chain recombines TRBV5-1 with TRBJ1-5; a possible D gene is TRBD1 (6 bases). The CDR3 covers 15 residues. The ends were cut back, 4 bases at V and 4 bases at J, with 15 bases in the middle. The germline gives CDR1 SGHRS, CDR2 YFSETQ. The CDR3 sequence: CASSPLTGSNQPQHF. The DNA of the CDR3 is TGCGCCAGCAGCCCCCTCACAGGGTCGAATCAGCCCCAGCATTTT.

In this sample, this clonotype turned up many times. The chain combines TRBV4-3 with TRBJ2-6; the D is unclear. The V end lost 0 bases, the J end lost 0 bases, and 6 bases lay between the germline ends. Germline V lookup: CDR1 LGHNA, CDR2 YSLEER. The CDR3 loop spans 16 amino acids. For the CDR3, the DNA is TGCGCCAGCAGCCAAGAACCAGCCTCTGGGGCCAACGTCCTGACTTTC. Protein sequence: CASSQEPASGANVLTF.

The rearrangement uses TRBV20-1 and TRBJ2-3; the D gene is possibly TRBD1 (6 bases). Germline loops: CDR1 DFQATT, CDR2 SNEGSKA (reference sequence). The length of the CDR3 is 14 residues. Deletions cut 2 bases from V and 0 bases from J, with 9 bases between. CDR3 residues: CSARRGKSTDTQYF. The CDR3 DNA reads as TGCAGTGCTAGAAGGGGGAAGAGCACAGATACGCAGTATTTT.

This chain links TRBV3-1 with TRBJ1-2; tentative D call: TRBD1 (5 bases). V was pared by 0 bases and J by 2 bases, with 10 bases between. This CDR3 spans 15 amino acids. In germline, CDR1 is LGHDT, CDR2 YNNKEL (reference sequence). CDR3 nucleotides: TGTGCCAGCAGCCAAGATAGGGACGGAAACTATGGCTACACCTTC. Amino acids: CASSQDRDGNYGYTF.

This chain joins TRBV20-1 and TRBJ2-3, with 11 bases fitting TRBD2. V lost 4 bases, J lost 2 bases, and 5 bases stayed unmatched. Germline V gene lookup returns CDR1 DFQATT and CDR2 SNEGSKA (reference sequence). The CDR3 has 15 amino acids. The CDR3 DNA is TGCAGTGCTATGGGACTAGCGGAGCCCACAGATACGCAGTATTTT. It translates to CSAMGLAEPTDTQYF.

This clonotype was observed a handful of times. CDR3 protein: CASSVATGDNEQFF. CDR3 DNA: TGTGCCAGCAGCGTAGCTACGGGTGACAATGAGCAGTTCTTC. The chain couples TRBV9 to TRBJ2-1; no reliable D call. The CDR3 has 14 residues. CDR1 and CDR2 (germline): SGDLS, YYNGEE. Trimming left V 0 bases short and J 5 bases short, with 9 bases between.

This clonotype was seen more than once but under ten times. The rearrangement links TRBV3-1 to TRBJ1-6; D might be TRBD1 (6 bases). This CDR3 has 15 amino acids. Germline CDR1 reads LGHDT; CDR2 reads YNNKEL (reference sequence). V was clipped by 1 base and J by 7 bases, with 11 bases between them. CDR3 loop: CASSQVPRGNSPLHF. In DNA form, the CDR3 reads TGTGCCAGCAGCCAAGTCCCCAGGGGAAATTCACCCCTCCACTTT.

The V call is TRBV9, the J call TRBJ1-5; D gene unclear. Germline V gene lookup returns CDR1 SGDLS and CDR2 YYNGEE. The germline V and J ends were trimmed by 0 bases and 6 bases, with 7 bases remaining between them. There are 13 residues in the CDR3. This CDR3 is CASSVGLAQPQHF. DNA for the CDR3: TGTGCCAGCAGCGTAGGGTTGGCTCAGCCCCAGCATTTT.

This chain uses TRBV20-1 with TRBJ2-5; TRBD1 aligns across 12 bases. The CDR3 length is 17 residues. Germline V gene sequence: CDR1 DFQATT, CDR2 SNEGSKA (reference sequence). Germline trimming cut 0 bases from V and 5 bases from J; bases unmatched to any gene: 10. The CDR3 DNA reads TGCAGTGCTAGAGACCCTTGGGACAGGGGGCCCCCGGAGACCCAGTACTTC. This gives the protein CSARDPWDRGPPETQYF.

This clonotype came up many times. The chain employs TRBV7-2 and TRBJ2-3; D gene unclear. Germline CDR1 is SGHTA and CDR2 is FQGNSA. V gave up 4 bases and J gave up 2 bases, with 13 bases separating them. The length of the CDR3 is 15 residues. Written as DNA, the CDR3 is TGTGCCAGCAGCTCCGCCCGTCTGACCACAGATACGCAGTATTTT. Residues: CASSSARLTTDTQYF.

Ten or more counts support this clonotype. The V gene is TRBV20-1, the J gene TRBJ2-5, with a tentative D call TRBD2 (5 bases). CDR3 length: 14 residues. Germline V CDR1 and CDR2: DFQATT, SNEGSKA (reference sequence). Trimming shortened V by 0 bases and J by 3 bases, and 11 bases separated the two germline ends. CDR3 bases: TGCAGTGCTAGAGATCCTTCCGGGAAAGAGACCCAGTACTTC. Encoded protein: CSARDPSGKETQYF.

This chain joins TRBV20-1 and TRBJ1-1, with no clear D. Germline V lookup: CDR1 DFQATT, CDR2 SNEGSKA (reference sequence). The CDR3 has 11 residues. Trimming removed 8 bases at V and 6 bases at J, with 13 bases between. The chain's CDR3 is CSTTAAAEAFF. For the CDR3, the DNA is TGCAGTACGACCGCCGCTGCTGAAGCTTTCTTT.